Below, 8 T cell receptor beta chains from the same sample are listed, as sequenced in a study of PD-1 blockade in mismatch repair-deficient tumors. TCRdb's copy holds only in-frame clones and misses some; the assay was immunoSEQ multiplex PCR. The table has 100,000 to 150,000 clones, about 88% seen once; the top ten hold approximately 13%. The sequencing used peripheral blood, collected 44 weeks after starting pembrolizumab. Receptors were obtained from an adult with mismatch repair-deficient cancer.

The V gene is TRBV7-6, the J gene TRBJ1-5; 11 bases align to TRBD1. Germline trimming cut 6 bases from V and 2 bases from J; bases unmatched to any gene: 12. Germline V gene sequence: CDR1 SGHVS, CDR2 FNYEAQ. The CDR3 spans 18 residues. The CDR3 sequence: CASRNHRRTGGGNQPQHF. CDR3 DNA sequence: TGTGCCAGCAGGAACCATAGAAGGACAGGGGGCGGCAATCAGCCCCAGCATTTT.

The V call is TRBV11-2, the J call TRBJ2-7; D is possibly TRBD1 or TRBD2 (5 bases each). The V gene's germline CDR1 is SGHAT and CDR2 FQNNGV. This CDR3 is 14 amino acids long. Trimming cost V 5 bases and J 3 bases, with 14 bases left between them. The CDR3 DNA reads as TGTGCCAGCAGCAAGGGACCACCTCGCTACGAGCAGTACTTC. This sequence encodes CASSKGPPRYEQYF.

This clone was seen a few times. The CDR3, as DNA: TGTGCCAGCAGTGAGGTTCTTGAGACCCAGTACTTC. Residues: CASSEVLETQYF. This chain uses TRBV6-6 with TRBJ2-5; D call uncertain. The CDR3 is 12 amino acids. Germline V lookup: CDR1 MNHNY, CDR2 SVGAGI (reference sequence). V lost 5 bases and J 5 bases, leaving 9 bases between the germline ends.

V and J are TRBV7-9 and TRBJ2-7; 7 bases map to TRBD2. This CDR3 has 14 amino acids. Germline loops: CDR1 SEHNR, CDR2 FQNEAQ (reference sequence). Unmatched junction bases numbered 10, after V lost 7 bases and J lost 4 bases. CDR3 sequence reads: CASTPSSGRYEQYF. The CDR3 coding sequence is TGTGCCAGCACCCCGTCTAGCGGCCGTTACGAGCAGTACTTC.

This chain joins TRBV16 and TRBJ1-1, with D possibly TRBD1 on 5 matching bases. V gave up 4 bases and J gave up 4 bases, with 10 bases separating them. The CDR3 extends over 13 amino acids. Germline CDR1 reads KGHSY; CDR2 reads FQNENV. The chain's CDR3 is CASSLGGGTEAFF. The CDR3 bases are TGTGCCAGCAGCCTCGGGGGGGGCACTGAAGCTTTCTTT.

The sample holds many counts of this clone. The genes are TRBV6-5 and TRBJ2-7, with D perhaps matching TRBD2 (6 bases). The CDR3 is 15 amino acids. Trimming left V 2 bases short and J 0 bases short, with 11 bases between. Germline V CDR1 and CDR2: MNHEY, SVGAGI. The CDR3 bases are TGTGCCAGCAGTTACGCGGGGAGCGACTCCTACGAGCAGTACTTC. Translated: CASSYAGSDSYEQYF.

This clone has only one observation. This chain connects TRBV27 to TRBJ2-5; D uncertain. The CDR3 runs 14 residues. CDR1 and CDR2 (germline): MNHEY, SMNVEV (reference sequence). Trimming took 2 bases from V and 7 from J, leaving 14 bases between them. The CDR3 spells CASSLIPPPGTQYF. In DNA, the CDR3 is TGTGCCAGCAGTTTAATCCCCCCCCCGGGGACCCAGTACTTC.

The V call is TRBV14, the J call TRBJ2-7, with D hard to call. The V end was cut by 2 bases, the J end by 4 bases, with 9 bases between. The CDR3 is 13 residues long. Germline CDR1 and CDR2: SGHDN and FVKESK. The CDR3 sequence is CASSQLVAYEQYF. The CDR3 coding sequence is TGTGCCAGCAGCCAACTCGTCGCTTACGAGCAGTACTTC.